These 8 T cell receptor beta chains originate from one sample sequenced in a study of T cells in Graves' hyperthyroidism and ophthalmopathy. Regions amplified from RNA transcripts were the TCR beta CDR3 regions. Researchers ran a first-round RT-PCR on the TCR CDR3 using the HTBI primer set. One entry per CDR3 protein results from TCRdb running MiXCR on the multiplex PCR reads. The table has about 640,000 distinct CDR3 sequences, roughly 15% seen once. Material for sequencing was blood. The receptors originated from a woman aged 50 to 60 with Graves' ophthalmopathy.

The sample holds many counts of this clonotype. J is TRBJ2-5 and V is TRBV7-2; 9 nucleotides match TRBD2. The V and J ends lost 6 bases and 5 bases, in that order; junction bases with no gene match: 10. Germline V CDR1 and CDR2: SGHTA, FQGNSA. This CDR3 spans 15 amino acids. The CDR3 coding sequence is TGTGCCAGCAGTCGCGAACTAGCGGGCGGGGAGACCCAGTACTTC. Translated, it gives CASSRELAGGETQYF.

CDR3 protein: CASSLRGNGELFF. In DNA form, the CDR3 reads TGTGCCAGCAGCCTCAGGGGCAACGGGGAGCTGTTTTTT. The rearrangement uses TRBV3-1 and TRBJ2-2; D may be TRBD1 (6 bases). Germline V gives CDR1 LGHDT, CDR2 YNNKEL (reference sequence). The CDR3 has 13 residues. The V end was cut by 4 bases, the J end by 7 bases, with 10 bases between. Based on the CDR3 plus reference TRBV3-1 and TRBJ2-2, the full variable domain is DTAVSQTPKYLVTQMGNDKSIKCEQNLGHDTMYWYKQDSKKFLKIMFSYNNKELIINETVPNRFSPKSPDKAHLNLHINSLELGDSAVYFCASSLRGNGELFFGEGSRLTVL.

The table lists this clonotype with many counts. The gene calls are TRBV29-1 and TRBJ1-1; 7 bases match TRBD1. Trimming at V came to 6 bases and at J to 1 base, leaving 2 bases not matched to a gene. This CDR3 is built from 12 residues. CDR1 SQVTM and CDR2 ANQGSEA come from the germline V gene. In DNA form, the CDR3 reads TGCAGCGTCAGGACAGGGAACACTGAAGCTTTCTTT. Translating gives CSVRTGNTEAFF.

This clonotype was observed at least ten times. The chain couples TRBV6-1 to TRBJ2-5; D possibly corresponds to TRBD2 (5 bases). This CDR3 comprises 16 residues. Germline loops: CDR1 MNHNS, CDR2 SASEGT. The V end lost 4 bases, the J end lost 3 bases, and 18 bases lay between the germline ends. Written as DNA, the CDR3 is TGTGCCAGCAGTGCGGACGGGGTTGTTGGCGAAGAGACCCAGTACTTC. Its protein is CASSADGVVGEETQYF.

This clonotype was seen more than once but under ten times. The chain has TRBV18 and TRBJ2-2; TRBD1 might be the D (5 bases). V lost 3 bases and J 2 bases, leaving 13 bases between the germline ends. The germline V gene has CDR1 KGHSH and CDR2 LQKENI. The CDR3 extends over 16 amino acids. CDR3 residues: CASSPRMTENTGELFF. Here the CDR3 DNA reads TGTGCCAGCTCACCGAGAATGACAGAAAACACCGGGGAGCTGTTTTTT.

This clonotype was counted only a few times. V and J are TRBV6-6 and TRBJ1-1; D is ambiguous. The CDR3 is 14 residues long. V dropped 0 bases and J dropped 7 bases, with 12 bases sitting between them. Germline lookup yields CDR1 MNHNY and CDR2 SVGAGI (reference sequence). The DNA for the CDR3 is TGTGCCAGCAGTTACTCGAAAGGTAGTCATGAAGCTTTCTTT. Translating it yields CASSYSKGSHEAFF.

The V gene is TRBV6-1, the J gene TRBJ2-5; TRBD2 might be the D (6 bases). CDR1 is MNHNS and CDR2 is SASEGT in the germline V gene. The CDR3 is made up of 17 amino acids. Deletions cut 4 bases from V and 0 bases from J, with 18 bases between. The CDR3 nucleotides read TGTGCCAGCAGTGGTTTGCGGGGCGGTCTGTACCAAGAGACCCAGTACTTC. This codes for CASSGLRGGLYQETQYF.

Many counts were recorded for this clonotype. V usage is TRBV12-3 or TRBV12-4 and J usage is TRBJ1-1, with 7 nucleotides matching TRBD1. After removal of 3 bases from V and 4 bases from J, the junction contained 2 bases not matched to a gene. The CDR3 is 13 amino acids. The CDR3 DNA reads TGTGCCAGCAGTTTCAGGGGGACCACTGAAGCTTTCTTT. It translates to CASSFRGTTEAFF.